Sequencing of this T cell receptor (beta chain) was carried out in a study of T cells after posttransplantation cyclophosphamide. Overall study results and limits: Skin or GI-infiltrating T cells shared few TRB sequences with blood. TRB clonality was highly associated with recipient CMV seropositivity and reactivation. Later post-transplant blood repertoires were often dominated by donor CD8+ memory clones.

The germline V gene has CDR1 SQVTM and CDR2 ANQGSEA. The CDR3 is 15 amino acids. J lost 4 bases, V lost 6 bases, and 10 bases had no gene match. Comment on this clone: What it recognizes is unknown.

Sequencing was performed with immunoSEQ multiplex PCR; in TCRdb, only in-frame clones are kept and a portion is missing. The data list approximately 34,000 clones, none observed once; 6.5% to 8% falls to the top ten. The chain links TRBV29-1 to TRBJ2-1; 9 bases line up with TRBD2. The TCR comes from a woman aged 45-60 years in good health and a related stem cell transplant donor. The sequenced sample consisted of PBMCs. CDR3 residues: CSVTGTSRRYNEQFF. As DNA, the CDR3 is TGCAGCGTGACCGGGACTAGCAGGAGATACAATGAGCAGTTCTTC.